This is a list of T cell receptor beta chains from one sample in a study of shared T cell receptors in the human thymus. Assay used: immunoSEQ multiplex PCR; TCRdb lists only in-frame clones, some missing. The sample has hundreds of thousands of clones; about 84% are singletons. The same data also contributed to another study, on human thymus T cells.

Sequenced material: thymocytes. The receptor set was obtained from a boy under two years old with a congenital heart defect. Each CDR3 is given with its conserved first and last residue. A D gene is named only where the DNA matches it firmly. Clone size, where shown, is once, few, many, or a class for clones that have expanded.

TRBV27	NA	NA	TRBJ1-2	CASSPYWQGHPYGYTF	TGTGCCAGCAGTCCCTATTGGCAGGGGCACCCCTATGGCTACACCTTC
TRBV6-4	few	NA	TRBJ1-5	CASSGQRGDYSNQPQHF	TGTGCCAGCAGCGGACAGCGGGGAGATTATAGCAATCAGCCCCAGCATTTT
TRBV30	NA	NA	TRBJ2-3	CAWRGGSGVSTDTQYF	TGTGCCTGGAGAGGGGGAAGCGGGGTAAGCACAGATACGCAGTATTTT
TRBV30	NA	NA	TRBJ2-2	CACSELDNGYGELFF	TGTGCCTGTTCGGAGCTGGACAACGGGTACGGGGAGCTGTTTTTT
TRBV6-1	NA	NA	TRBJ2-7	CASSDSFRFPYEQYF	TGTGCCAGCAGTGACTCTTTCAGGTTCCCCTACGAGCAGTACTTC
TRBV25-1	NA	TRBD2	TRBJ2-3	CASTGALAGGPPDTQYF	TGTGCCAGCACTGGGGCCCTAGCGGGAGGGCCTCCAGATACGCAGTATTTT
TRBV5-1	NA	TRBD1	TRBJ2-2	CASSSPGQGMGDTGELFF	TGCGCCAGCAGCTCACCGGGACAGGGGATGGGCGACACCGGGGAGCTGTTTTTT
TRBV10-2	NA	NA	TRBJ1-5	CASSEKMVSGPQHF	TGCGCCAGCAGTGAAAAGATGGTCTCAGGGCCCCAGCATTTT
TRBV30	NA	NA	TRBJ1-1	CAWTRQPGVAEAFF	TGTGCCTGGACCCGACAGCCTGGAGTGGCTGAAGCTTTCTTT
TRBV15	few	NA	TRBJ2-7	CATSREVKGRSTCEQYF	TGTGCCACCAGCAGAGAGGTGAAGGGGCGTTCAACCTGCGAGCAGTACTTC
TRBV27	NA	NA	TRBJ2-3	CASSLSRPERTDTQYF	TGTGCCAGCAGTTTATCGAGGCCCGAACGCACAGATACGCAGTATTTT
TRBV15	NA	NA	TRBJ2-7	CATSRDNCKRGPGEQYF	TGTGCCACCAGCAGAGATAACTGTAAACGGGGTCCGGGCGAGCAGTACTTC
TRBV28	NA	TRBD2	TRBJ2-3	CASSFSGLAGGDTQYF	TGTGCCAGCAGTTTTTCGGGACTAGCGGGAGGGGATACGCAGTATTTT
TRBV6-1	NA	TRBD2	TRBJ2-7	CASSDQREGPYEQYF	TGCGCCAGCAGTGACCAGCGGGAGGGCCCCTACGAGCAGTACTTC
TRBV4-3	NA	NA	TRBJ2-3	CASSQEVISGSNTDTQYF	TGCGCCAGCAGCCAAGAAGTCATCTCAGGGTCGAACACAGATACGCAGTATTTT
TRBV28	NA	NA	TRBJ2-1	CASSLSVRPRTNLYNEQFF	TGTGCCAGCAGTTTATCGGTTCGCCCCCGGACTAACCTCTACAATGAGCAGTTCTTC
TRBV4-3	NA	TRBD2	TRBJ2-2	CASSHLWASGTNTGELFF	TGCGCCAGCAGCCACTTGTGGGCTAGCGGGACGAACACCGGGGAGCTGTTTTTT
TRBV7-2	NA	TRBD1	TRBJ2-1	CASSLTDRAFYNEQFF	TGTGCCAGCAGCTTAACGGACAGGGCCTTCTACAATGAGCAGTTCTTC
TRBV27	NA	NA	TRBJ2-7	CASRAGEGYEQYF	TGTGCCAGCAGGGCAGGGGAGGGCTACGAGCAGTACTTC
TRBV19	many	NA	TRBJ2-7	CASSKKGAGYEQYF	TGTGCCAGTAGTAAAAAGGGAGCGGGCTACGAGCAGTACTTC
TRBV7-2	NA	NA	TRBJ2-3	CASSLSPDTQYF	TGTGCCAGCAGCCTATCCCCAGATACGCAGTATTTT
TRBV6-1	NA	TRBD1	TRBJ1-2	CASKGDRNYGYTF	TGTGCCAGCAAGGGGGACAGAAACTATGGCTACACCTTC
TRBV4-3	few	TRBD1	TRBJ2-7	CASSQILQGAEQYF	TGCGCCAGCAGCCAAATACTGCAGGGGGCCGAGCAGTACTTC